This section outlines one TCR beta chain sequence together with its context. This entry is derived from a study of OX40 agonist ivuxolimab in advanced cancers. Study overall: Two patients with cutaneous melanoma and one with hepatocellular carcinoma, three in total, showed partial responses.

Libraries were prepared by immunoSEQ multiplex PCR; TCRdb keeps only in-frame clonotypes and omits some of them. The sample consists of about 34,000 clones, approximately 80% of them appearing once. The sample was CD4+ or CD8+ T cells sorted from blood, taken in a trial of the OX40 agonist ivuxolimab. The source is an adult with an advanced solid tumor such as melanoma, head and neck, liver or kidney cancer.

CDR3 in DNA: TGTGCCAGCAGCCCAGAATGGCGAGGGGGCAATGAGCAGTTCTTC. Protein: CASSPEWRGGNEQFF. The V call is TRBV11-2, the J call TRBJ2-1; the D gene is possibly TRBD1 (6 bases). V was clipped by 5 bases and J by 6 bases, with 17 bases between them. The V gene's germline CDR1 is SGHAT and CDR2 FQNNGV. This CDR3 has 15 amino acids. The whole variable domain, filled in from reference TRBV11-2 and TRBJ2-1, reads EAGVAQSPRYKIIEKRQSVAFWCNPISGHATLYWYQQILGQGPKLLIQFQNNGVVDDSQLPKDRFSAERLKGVDSTLKIQPAKLEDSAVYLCASSPEWRGGNEQFFGPGTRLTVL.